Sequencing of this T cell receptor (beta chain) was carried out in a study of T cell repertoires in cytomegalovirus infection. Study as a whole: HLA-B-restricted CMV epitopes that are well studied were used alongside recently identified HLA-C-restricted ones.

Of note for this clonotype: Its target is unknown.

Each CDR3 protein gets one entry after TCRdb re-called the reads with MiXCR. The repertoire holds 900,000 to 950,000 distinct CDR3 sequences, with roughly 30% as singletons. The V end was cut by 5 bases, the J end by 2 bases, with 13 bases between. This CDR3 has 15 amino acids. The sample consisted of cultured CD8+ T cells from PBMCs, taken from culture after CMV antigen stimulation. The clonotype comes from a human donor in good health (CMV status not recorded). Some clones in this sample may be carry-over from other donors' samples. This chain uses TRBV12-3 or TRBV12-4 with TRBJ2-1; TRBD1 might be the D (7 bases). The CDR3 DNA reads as TGTGCCAGCAGTAAGCCAGGGGGGCCCTACAATGAGCAGTTCTTC. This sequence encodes CASSKPGGPYNEQFF.